This is a list of T cell receptor beta chains from one sample in a study of blood T cell repertoires in COVID-19. The assay was immunoSEQ multiplex PCR, and TCRdb's table has in-frame clones only and misses some. The sample carries about 170,000 clones, about four fifths recorded once. The sample was peripheral blood. The origin of the receptors is a woman in her 70s who had recovered from COVID-19. Each CDR3 is given with its conserved first and last residue. Clone size is given for some rows only: seen once, a few or many times, or a class if the clone is expanded.

v_call,clone_size,j_call,cdr3_aa
TRBV6-5,-,TRBJ1-2,CASSYGTPPVYTF
TRBV28,-,TRBJ2-5,CASSPPPGDQETQYF
TRBV5-1,-,TRBJ2-7,CASSPPGGPREQYF
TRBV4-1,-,TRBJ2-2,CASSQDVGLARNTGELFF
TRBV10-2,once,TRBJ2-5,CASGEGGFGETQYF
TRBV6-5,-,TRBJ2-4,CASISGRASKNIQYF
TRBV7-2,-,TRBJ2-3,CASSLEGSGEDTQYF
TRBV2,few,TRBJ1-5,CATTGGQSQPQHF
TRBV30,once,TRBJ1-2,CAWSVRGTGWNGYTF
TRBV3-1/TRBV3-2,-,TRBJ2-5,CASSQFLGAETQYF
TRBV19,once,TRBJ1-2,CASSIGLPRGYGYTF
TRBV5-1,many,TRBJ2-5,CASSREVQETQYF
TRBV13,-,TRBJ2-1,CASSPRPGSYNEQFF
TRBV7-9,-,TRBJ2-7,CASSPYSYEQYF
TRBV28,-,TRBJ1-6,CASSLPPGEGRGNSPLHF
TRBV11-2,few,TRBJ2-3,CASSSASGHTDTQYF
TRBV24-1,-,TRBJ2-5,CATSAEVAETQYF
TRBV28,-,TRBJ1-4,CASSQDRRNEKLFF